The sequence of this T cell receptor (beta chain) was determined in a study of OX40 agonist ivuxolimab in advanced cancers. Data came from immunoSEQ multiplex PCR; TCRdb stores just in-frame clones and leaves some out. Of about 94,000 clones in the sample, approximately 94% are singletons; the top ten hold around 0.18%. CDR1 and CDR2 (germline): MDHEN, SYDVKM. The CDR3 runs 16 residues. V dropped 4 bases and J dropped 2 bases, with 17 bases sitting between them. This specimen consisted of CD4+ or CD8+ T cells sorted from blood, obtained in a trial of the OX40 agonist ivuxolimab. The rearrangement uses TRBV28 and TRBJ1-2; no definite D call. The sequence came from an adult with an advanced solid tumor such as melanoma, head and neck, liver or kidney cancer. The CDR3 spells CASSSLDGKLNYGYTF. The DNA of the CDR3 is TGTGCCAGCAGTTCGCTGGACGGGAAGTTAAACTATGGCTACACCTTC.